The source of this T cell receptor beta chain is a study of blood T cell repertoires in COVID-19. Study information: Sample material is recorded as cDNA or gDNA derived from T cells, B-cell-depleted T cells, or PBMCs.

This CDR3 spans 13 amino acids. V lost 2 bases, J lost 9 bases, and 11 bases lay in between. In the study's own analysis: Scientists estimated how many nucleated cells there were by amplifying reference gene primers. TCRdb's copy holds only in-frame clones and misses some; the assay was immunoSEQ multiplex PCR. From that table come the V and J calls and clone size; the DNA was used to work out D and trimming. The sample lists some 100,000 clones, 90% occurring once. Sequencing was performed on peripheral blood. The clonotype comes from a human donor with active COVID-19. The donor label of this sample is uncertain. This sequence joins TRBV12-3 or TRBV12-4 and TRBJ2-1; maybe TRBD1 (6 bases). The CDR3 sequence is CASSLTGGTEQFF. CDR3 in DNA: TGTGCCAGCAGTTTAACTGGGGGCACTGAGCAGTTCTTC.